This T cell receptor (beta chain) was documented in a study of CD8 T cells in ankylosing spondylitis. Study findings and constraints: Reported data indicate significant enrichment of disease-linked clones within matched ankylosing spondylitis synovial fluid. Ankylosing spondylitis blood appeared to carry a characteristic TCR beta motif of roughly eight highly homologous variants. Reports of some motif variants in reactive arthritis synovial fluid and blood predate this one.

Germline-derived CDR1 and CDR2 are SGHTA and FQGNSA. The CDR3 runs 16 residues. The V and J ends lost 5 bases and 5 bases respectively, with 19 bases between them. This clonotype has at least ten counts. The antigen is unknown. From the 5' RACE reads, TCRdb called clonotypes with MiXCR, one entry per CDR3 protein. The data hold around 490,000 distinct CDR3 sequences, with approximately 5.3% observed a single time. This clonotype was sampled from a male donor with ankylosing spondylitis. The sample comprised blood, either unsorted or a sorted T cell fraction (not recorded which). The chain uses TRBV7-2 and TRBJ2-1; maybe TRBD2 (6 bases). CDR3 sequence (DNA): TGTGCCAGCAGCCTCCGGGGTAGCGGATCAAACAATGAGCAGTTCTTC. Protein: CASSLRGSGSNNEQFF.